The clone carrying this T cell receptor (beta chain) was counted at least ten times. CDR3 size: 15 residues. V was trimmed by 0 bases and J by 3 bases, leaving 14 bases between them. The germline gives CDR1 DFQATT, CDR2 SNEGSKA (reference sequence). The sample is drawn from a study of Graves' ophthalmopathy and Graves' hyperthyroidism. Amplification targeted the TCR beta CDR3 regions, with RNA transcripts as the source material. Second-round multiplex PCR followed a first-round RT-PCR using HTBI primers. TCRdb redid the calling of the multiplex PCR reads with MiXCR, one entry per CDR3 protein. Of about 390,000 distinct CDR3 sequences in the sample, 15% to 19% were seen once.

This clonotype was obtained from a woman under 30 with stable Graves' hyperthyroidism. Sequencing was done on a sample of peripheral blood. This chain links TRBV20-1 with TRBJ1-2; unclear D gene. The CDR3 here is CSARDGGRWDYGYTF. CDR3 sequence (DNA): TGCAGTGCTAGAGATGGAGGGCGATGGGACTATGGCTACACCTTC.